Listed here are 20 T cell receptor beta chains from one sample, sequenced in a study of shared clonotypes between healthy human individuals. Method: immunoSEQ multiplex PCR; TCRdb's copy keeps in-frame clones and lacks some. This sample yields roughly 1,600,000 clones, of which around 98.5% are seen a single time; roughly 0.36% belongs to the top ten. Sequencing was performed on naive CD4+ T cells sorted from blood. The subset here: CD45RA+ positively selected. The receptors shown here come from a man aged 25-45 years in good health.

The genes are TRBV19 and TRBJ2-5, with 9 bases fitting TRBD1. This CDR3 spans 17 amino acids. J gave up 1 base and V 5 bases, and 11 bases lay outside the gene matches. Germline values: CDR1 LNHDA, CDR2 SQIVND (reference sequence). CDR3 in amino acids: CASSLRDRAVLQETQYF. In nucleotides, the CDR3 is TGTGCCAGTAGTTTACGGGACAGGGCGGTACTCCAAGAGACCCAGTACTTC.

The J gene is TRBJ2-1, the V gene TRBV27; 13 bases fit TRBD2. J was trimmed by 1 base and V by 6 bases; bases with no gene match: 6. Germline lookup yields CDR1 MNHEY and CDR2 SMNVEV (reference sequence). The CDR3 is made up of 17 amino acids. In DNA, the CDR3 is TGTGCCAGCAGACATCGACTAGCGGGAGGATCCTACAATGAGCAGTTCTTC. As protein: CASRHRLAGGSYNEQFF.

V gene TRBV19 combines with J gene TRBJ1-5; weak D call: TRBD1 (6 bases). Germline V CDR1 and CDR2: LNHDA, SQIVND (reference sequence). This CDR3 region has 14 residues. Here the CDR3 reads CATGTGNSNQPQHF. In DNA, the CDR3 is TGTGCAACCGGTACAGGGAATAGCAATCAGCCCCAGCATTTT.

The genes are TRBV4-3 and TRBJ2-3; D is perhaps TRBD1 (6 bases). The V gene lost 3 bases and the J gene lost 0 bases, with 10 bases spanning the gap. Germline assignment: CDR1 LGHNA and CDR2 YSLEER. The CDR3 covers 15 residues. CDR3 bases: TGCGCCAGCAGCCATGGGACATCTAGCACAGATACGCAGTATTTT. This gives the protein CASSHGTSSTDTQYF.

The rearrangement joins TRBV28 to TRBJ2-7, with D maybe TRBD1 (7 bases). Germline lookup yields CDR1 MDHEN and CDR2 SYDVKM. The V and J ends lost 4 bases and 0 bases respectively, with 13 bases between them. The CDR3 contains 15 residues. CDR3 protein: CASSSAGQPSYEQYF. CDR3 bases: TGTGCCAGCAGTTCCGCGGGACAGCCCTCCTACGAGCAGTACTTC.

The V and J genes are TRBV18 and TRBJ2-3; possible D gene TRBD1, 5 bases. The CDR3 spans 19 residues. Germline values: CDR1 KGHSH, CDR2 LQKENI. V shed 1 base and J shed 6 bases, with 26 bases lying between them. The CDR3 loop is CASSPLSLQASVVGDTQYF. CDR3 nucleotide sequence: TGTGCCAGCTCACCACTTTCGCTACAGGCGAGTGTAGTGGGCGATACGCAGTATTTT.

The chain combines TRBV9 with TRBJ2-1, with D uncertain. V was trimmed by 4 bases and J by 4 bases, leaving 15 bases between them. The CDR3 is made up of 15 amino acids. Germline V gene sequence: CDR1 SGDLS, CDR2 YYNGEE. The CDR3 region is CASSLTSLSYNEQFF. CDR3 DNA sequence: TGTGCCAGCAGCTTAACCTCCCTCAGTTACAATGAGCAGTTCTTC. Based on the CDR3 plus reference TRBV9 and TRBJ2-1, the full variable domain is DSGVTQTPKHLITATGQRVTLRCSPRSGDLSVYWYQQSLDQGLQFLIQYYNGEERAKGNILERFSAQQFPDLHSELNLSSLELGDSALYFCASSLTSLSYNEQFFGPGTRLTVL.

The V call is TRBV25-1, the J call TRBJ1-4; D is possibly TRBD1 (6 bases). The CDR3 sequence is 13 residues long. Germline lookup yields CDR1 MGHDK and CDR2 SYGVNS. V was pared by 3 bases and J by 7 bases, with 9 bases between. CDR3 in amino acids: CASSETGGEKLFF. CDR3 coding DNA: TGTGCCAGCAGTGAGACAGGTGGTGAAAAACTGTTTTTT.

This chain uses TRBV6-1 with TRBJ1-4, with no clear D. The CDR3 runs 12 residues. Deletions cut 3 bases from V and 13 bases from J, with 12 bases between. Germline lookup yields CDR1 MNHNS and CDR2 SASEGT. The CDR3 DNA follows: TGTGCCAGCAGTGAGGTATTAAGCGGACTGTTTTTT. This encodes CASSEVLSGLFF.

This sequence joins TRBV5-4 and TRBJ2-4, with 7 bases fitting TRBD1. J was trimmed by 4 bases and V by 4 bases; bases with no gene match: 8. CDR1 is SGHNT, CDR2 YYREEE, per germline (reference sequence). The CDR3 is 15 amino acids. CDR3 coding DNA: TGTGCCAGCAGCCTTTCCCCGGGACAGAAAAACATTCAGTACTTC. This codes for CASSLSPGQKNIQYF.

The V call is TRBV19, the J call TRBJ1-1; TRBD1 might be the D (5 bases). This CDR3 comprises 14 residues. The germline V gene encodes CDR1 LNHDA and CDR2 SQIVND (reference sequence). Deletions cut 10 bases from V and 10 bases from J, with 25 bases between. CDR3 sequence (DNA): TGTGCCACCAACCAGAGACAAGGGGTCGGAGGAGCTTTCTTT. As protein: CATNQRQGVGGAFF.

The chain couples TRBV5-1 to TRBJ2-2, with D hard to call. Germline V gene lookup returns CDR1 SGHRS and CDR2 YFSETQ. CDR3 length: 16 residues. V was clipped by 4 bases and J by 0 bases, with 13 bases between them. The CDR3 bases are TGCGCCAGCAGCCCCACGGGTGGAACGAACACCGGGGAGCTGTTTTTT. As protein: CASSPTGGTNTGELFF.

This rearrangement joins TRBV18 to TRBJ2-3; tentative D call: TRBD1 (5 bases). Trimming left V 2 bases short and J 3 bases short, with 9 bases between. The germline gives CDR1 KGHSH, CDR2 LQKENI. The CDR3 is made up of 14 amino acids. CDR3: CASSPFRATDTQYF. In nucleotides, the CDR3 is TGTGCCAGCTCACCATTCAGGGCTACAGATACGCAGTATTTT. Complete variable domain (other parts from reference TRBV18 and TRBJ2-3): NAGVMQNPRHLVRRRGQEARLRCSPMKGHSHVYWYRQLPEEGLKFMVYLQKENIIDESGMPKERFSAEFPKEGPSILRIQQVVRGDSAAYFCASSPFRATDTQYFGPGTRLTVL.

The chain joins TRBV5-1 to TRBJ1-1; D is undetermined. This CDR3 has 14 amino acids. Trimming pared 4 bases from V and 1 base from J, leaving 11 bases between. CDR1 and CDR2 from the germline V gene are SGHRS and YFSETQ. The CDR3 DNA is TGCGCCAGCAGCGCTACTCCAGCGAACACTGAAGCTTTCTTT. Translating it yields CASSATPANTEAFF.

V is TRBV7-2 and J is TRBJ2-2; perhaps TRBD1 as D (5 bases). CDR3 length: 14 residues. Per germline, CDR1 SGHTA and CDR2 FQGNSA. V shed 1 base and J shed 6 bases, with 9 bases lying between them. CDR3 DNA: TGTGCCAGCAGCTTAGGGACAACTCCCGGGGAGCTGTTTTTT. It encodes CASSLGTTPGELFF. The full variable domain, completed using reference TRBV7-2 and TRBJ2-2, is GAGVSQSPSNKVTEKGKDVELRCDPISGHTALYWYRQSLGQGLEFLIYFQGNSAPDKSGLPSDRFSAERTGGSVSTLTIQRTQQEDSAVYLCASSLGTTPGELFFGEGSRLTVL.

This rearrangement joins TRBV2 to TRBJ1-1; 7 nucleotides agree with TRBD1. This CDR3 comprises 14 residues. The V segment lost 6 bases and the J segment 1 base; nucleotides outside the gene matches: 5. Per germline, CDR1 SNHLY and CDR2 FYNNEI. The CDR3 is CASRDRVRNTEAFF. CDR3 coding DNA: TGTGCCAGCAGAGACAGGGTCCGGAACACTGAAGCTTTCTTT.

The rearrangement links TRBV10-2 to TRBJ2-1; the D gene is possibly TRBD2 (6 bases). The CDR3 contains 12 residues. Germline assignment: CDR1 WSHSY and CDR2 SAAADI. V lost 10 bases and J 9 bases, leaving 16 bases between the germline ends. This CDR3 is CATSAEGGEQFF. CDR3 sequence (DNA): TGCGCCACCTCGGCGGAGGGAGGTGAGCAGTTCTTC.

This chain joins TRBV6-5 and TRBJ2-7, with D perhaps matching TRBD2 (5 bases). There are 15 residues in the CDR3. Germline V lookup: CDR1 MNHEY, CDR2 SVGAGI. V lost 0 bases and J 2 bases, leaving 11 bases between the germline ends. The CDR3 DNA reads as TGTGCCAGCAGTTACTCAAGGACTCAGACCTACGAGCAGTACTTC. Residues: CASSYSRTQTYEQYF.

This chain connects TRBV28 to TRBJ1-5; 7 nucleotides agree with TRBD1. V trimming: 5 bases; J trimming: 5 bases; junction bases outside the gene matches: 15. This CDR3 has 17 amino acids. The germline gives CDR1 MDHEN, CDR2 SYDVKM. The CDR3 DNA follows: TGTGCCAGCAGTCCTCCACGGGGACAGAAAAAATATCAGCCCCAGCATTTT. It yields the protein CASSPPRGQKKYQPQHF.

This chain connects TRBV7-7 to TRBJ2-5; 7 positions agree with TRBD2. Germline V lookup: CDR1 SSHAT, CDR2 FNYEAQ (reference sequence). The CDR3 totals 15 residues. V gave up 5 bases and J gave up 5 bases; unmatched junction bases: 11. CDR3 loop: CASSPGLSLIETQYF. CDR3 nucleotides: TGTGCCAGCAGCCCGGGACTATCCCTCATCGAGACCCAGTACTTC.